The next 30 T cell receptor beta chains were all read from a single sample in a study of blood T cell repertoires in COVID-19. Only in-frame clones appear in the TCRdb table, and some are missing; sequencing was by immunoSEQ multiplex PCR. Altogether roughly 100,000 clones are present, around 86% being singletons, with the ten largest covering more than 30%. Sequencing used peripheral blood. These TCRs come from a man older than 75 with acute or convalescent COVID-19.

The chain is built from TRBV19 and TRBJ1-4, with D hard to call. Trimming took 5 bases from V and 0 from J, leaving 10 bases between them. CDR3 length equals 15 residues. Per the germline V gene, CDR1 is LNHDA and CDR2 is SQIVND (reference sequence). CDR3 DNA: TGTGCCAGTAGTGGGCACCATGCAACTAATGAAAAACTGTTTTTT. Residues: CASSGHHATNEKLFF.

This chain joins TRBV6-5 and TRBJ2-7; D is perhaps TRBD2 (6 bases). The CDR3 totals 15 residues. Germline V gene lookup returns CDR1 MNHEY and CDR2 SVGAGI. Trimming removed 2 bases from V and 1 base from J, with 12 bases in between. The CDR3: CASSYRGSGSYEQYF. DNA for the CDR3: TGTGCCAGCAGTTACCGGGGGAGCGGATCCTACGAGCAGTACTTC.

The chain uses TRBV3-1 (or the pseudogene TRBV3-2) and TRBJ2-6; 10 nucleotides agree with TRBD2. CDR3 length: 19 residues. Germline lookup yields CDR1 LGHDT and CDR2 YNNKEL (reference sequence). After removal of 0 bases from V and 3 bases from J, the junction contained 8 bases not matched to a gene. CDR3 DNA: TGTGCCAGCAGCCAAGACGAAGCGGGAGGGACTTTTGGGGCCAACGTCCTGACTTTC. Translated: CASSQDEAGGTFGANVLTF.

V is TRBV19 and J is TRBJ1-5, with D hard to call. Trimming removed 6 bases at V and 5 bases at J, with 20 bases between. CDR1 LNHDA and CDR2 SQIVND come from the germline V gene (reference sequence). The CDR3 loop spans 16 amino acids. DNA of the CDR3: TGTGCCAGTAGGGGATACAGCGGTCTGTTGTATCAGCCCCAGCATTTT. Amino acids: CASRGYSGLLYQPQHF.

The rearrangement joins TRBV28 to TRBJ1-2; tentative D call: TRBD1 (5 bases). Germline CDR1 and CDR2: MDHEN and SYDVKM. The V end lost 6 bases, the J end lost 8 bases, and 25 bases lay between the germline ends. This CDR3 contains 16 residues. The CDR3, as DNA: TGTGCCAGCAGCCTCCAGGGTTCCCCCTTTATACGCGGCTACACCTTC. It specifies CASSLQGSPFIRGYTF.

The chain links TRBV29-1 to TRBJ2-7, with TRBD1 matching over 7 bases. This CDR3 spans 13 amino acids. Losses at the gene ends were 4 bases for V and 5 bases for J; bases not matched to a gene: 8. Germline V gene data show CDR1 as SQVTM and CDR2 as ANQGSEA. Here the CDR3 DNA reads TGCAGCGTTGTGCCAGGGGGTTTCCACGAGCAGTACTTC. Protein product: CSVVPGGFHEQYF.

The genes are TRBV3-1 (or the pseudogene TRBV3-2) and TRBJ2-5, with D possibly being TRBD2 (7 bases). The CDR3 is 13 amino acids. From germline, CDR1 is LGHDT and CDR2 YNNKEL (reference sequence). V was shortened by 6 bases and J by 4 bases, with 12 bases between the two germline ends. CDR3 DNA sequence: TGTGCCAGCAGGTCCCGGGGGGCAGAGACCCAGTACTTC. Translated: CASRSRGAETQYF.

J is TRBJ1-1 and V is TRBV6-5; perhaps TRBD1 as D (5 bases). The CDR3 extends over 13 amino acids. The V end lost 6 bases, the J end lost 5 bases, and 13 bases lay between the germline ends. Germline V gives CDR1 MNHEY, CDR2 SVGAGI. The CDR3: CASRLQGRTEAFF. The CDR3 nucleotides are TGTGCCAGCAGGTTGCAGGGAAGGACTGAAGCTTTCTTT.

The chain recombines TRBV28 with TRBJ2-7, with 13 bases lining up with TRBD2. Germline CDR1 MDHEN, CDR2 SYDVKM. CDR3 size: 14 residues. V dropped 6 bases and J dropped 7; count of bases not matched to a gene: 6. CDR3 nucleotide sequence: TGTGCCAGCAGAACTAGCGGGAGGGCCGGTGAGCAGTACTTC. This codes for CASRTSGRAGEQYF.

On this clone: One junction end disagrees with the germline gene, perhaps due to a read error. The V gene is TRBV28, the J gene TRBJ2-5; TRBD2 agrees at 8 bases. From germline, CDR1 is MDHEN and CDR2 SYDVKM. The CDR3 runs 15 residues. In nucleotides, the CDR3 is TGTGCCAGCAGTTCCACCGGGACTAGGGTGGCCCAGCTCCACTTC. Amino acids: CASSSTGTRVAQLHF.

J is TRBJ1-6 and V is TRBV6-5; D gene ambiguous. The CDR3 covers 12 residues. CDR1 is MNHEY, CDR2 SVGAGI, per germline. The V and J ends lost 6 bases and 7 bases respectively, with 7 bases between them. CDR3 region: CASSRQNSPLHF. In nucleotides, the CDR3 is TGTGCCAGCAGCAGGCAGAATTCACCCCTCCACTTT.

J is TRBJ2-7 and V is TRBV19, with 9 bases fitting TRBD1. V lost 3 bases to trimming and J lost 3 bases; unmatched junction nucleotides: 6. Germline values: CDR1 LNHDA, CDR2 SQIVND (reference sequence). The CDR3 length is 15 residues. The CDR3 is CASSMRTGEGYEQYF. CDR3 coding DNA: TGTGCCAGTAGTATGAGGACAGGGGAGGGCTACGAGCAGTACTTC.

V usage is TRBV6-6 and J usage is TRBJ1-1; TRBD1 matches 9 bases. The CDR3 has 15 residues. After removal of 5 bases from V and 5 bases from J, the junction contained 9 bases not matched to a gene. Germline V gene lookup returns CDR1 MNHNY and CDR2 SVGAGI (reference sequence). The CDR3 DNA is TGTGCCAGCAGTGCTCCGGACAGGGGAGGGACTGAAGCTTTCTTT. It translates to CASSAPDRGGTEAFF.

The rearrangement joins TRBV29-1 to TRBJ1-3, with D possibly TRBD1 on 5 matching bases. V was cut by 7 bases and J by 4 bases, with 11 bases left in between. The CDR3 sequence is 12 residues long. CDR1 and CDR2 (germline): SQVTM, ANQGSEA. CDR3 in amino acids: CSGQGSGNTIYF. Here the CDR3 DNA reads TGCAGCGGTCAGGGTTCAGGAAACACCATATATTTT.

The chain is built from TRBV28 and TRBJ2-3, with 8 bases matching TRBD1. V gave up 4 bases and J gave up 5 bases; unmatched junction bases: 5. Germline V gene sequence: CDR1 MDHEN, CDR2 SYDVKM. The CDR3 is made up of 14 amino acids. The CDR3 spells CASSSPGGQDTQYF. The CDR3 coding sequence is TGTGCCAGCAGTTCTCCAGGGGGCCAAGATACGCAGTATTTT.

The rearrangement joins TRBV11-2 to TRBJ1-4, with 7 bases lining up with TRBD1. The CDR3 covers 16 residues. V gave up 5 bases and J gave up 8 bases; unmatched junction bases: 14. Germline V CDR1 and CDR2: SGHAT, FQNNGV. The CDR3 region has the DNA TGTGCCAGCAGCCGGACGAAAGGGGGCGTTCGGGAAAAACTGTTTTTT. This gives the protein CASSRTKGGVREKLFF.

The V call is TRBV7-3, the J call TRBJ2-7; D is uncertain. CDR3 length: 15 residues. Trimming took off 2 bases at V and 0 bases at J, with 11 bases between the two ends. Looked up from germline, CDR1 is SGHTA and CDR2 is FQGTGA. Written as DNA, the CDR3 is TGTGCCAGCAGCTTAGGAGAGTTGCACTCCTACGAGCAGTACTTC. This encodes CASSLGELHSYEQYF.

The rearrangement links TRBV28 to TRBJ2-1, with 7 positions matching TRBD2. With V trimmed by 4 bases and J by 10 bases, 13 bases remained unmatched. This CDR3 region has 15 residues. Germline values: CDR1 MDHEN, CDR2 SYDVKM. The CDR3 region is CASSSSNGRAGEQFF. The CDR3 DNA reads as TGTGCCAGCAGTTCCTCCAATGGGAGGGCCGGGGAGCAGTTCTTC.

The gene calls are TRBV5-1 and TRBJ2-2; 7 positions agree with TRBD1. J gave up 6 bases and V 1 base, and 0 bases lay outside the gene matches. CDR1 is SGHRS and CDR2 is YFSETQ in the germline V gene. CDR3 length: 13 amino acids. The CDR3 reads CASSLTGAGELFF. In DNA form, the CDR3 reads TGCGCCAGCAGCTTGACAGGGGCCGGGGAGCTGTTTTTT.

J is TRBJ1-1 and V is TRBV28, with D unresolved. This CDR3 is 14 amino acids long. Per germline, CDR1 MDHEN and CDR2 SYDVKM. The V end lost 7 bases, the J end lost 10 bases, and 22 bases lay between the germline ends. The CDR3 reads CASTISPADVGAFF. The CDR3 nucleotides are TGTGCCAGCACCATATCCCCAGCGGATGTTGGAGCTTTCTTT.

The genes are TRBV6-5 and TRBJ2-5; TRBD1 aligns across 7 bases. Unmatched junction bases numbered 7, after V lost 5 bases and J lost 4 bases. Per germline, CDR1 MNHEY and CDR2 SVGAGI. This CDR3 spans 14 amino acids. Here the CDR3 reads CASSRQGWGETQYF. CDR3 bases: TGTGCCAGCAGTAGACAGGGATGGGGAGAGACCCAGTACTTC.

The chain uses TRBV27 and TRBJ1-2, with TRBD1 identical over 8 bases. The germline gives CDR1 MNHEY, CDR2 SMNVEV (reference sequence). The V gene end was trimmed by 6 bases and the J gene end by 4 bases; junction bases not matched to a gene: 10. This CDR3 is 15 amino acids long. The CDR3 sequence is CASSLNPGQAYGYTF. In DNA form, the CDR3 reads TGTGCCAGCAGCCTAAACCCGGGACAGGCCTATGGCTACACCTTC.

With regard to this clone: A much larger clone lies a single base off, so this may be a read error. This chain links TRBV7-9 with TRBJ1-3; D might be TRBD1 (6 bases). This CDR3 spans 16 amino acids. Germline loops: CDR1 SEHNR, CDR2 FQNEAQ (reference sequence). CDR3 amino acids: CAGSAGGQGLADTIYF. Written as DNA, the CDR3 is TGTGCCGGCAGCGCCGGGGGGCAGGGGTTGGCGGACACCATATATTTT.

This chain connects TRBV2 to TRBJ2-1, with unresolved D. The CDR3 is 12 amino acids. Germline V gene data show CDR1 as SNHLY and CDR2 as FYNNEI. The V end lost 4 bases, the J end lost 4 bases, and 5 bases lay between the germline ends. In nucleotides, the CDR3 is TGTGCCAGCAGTGCCCAGTACAATGAGCAGTTCTTC. It yields the protein CASSAQYNEQFF.

This clone showed up just a few times. The chain uses TRBV19 and TRBJ2-6; weak D call: TRBD1 (6 bases). CDR1 and CDR2 (germline): LNHDA, SQIVND (reference sequence). V was trimmed by 7 bases and J by 4 bases, leaving 23 bases between them. The CDR3 consists of 18 residues. DNA for the CDR3: TGTGCCAGTACTCCGACAGGAATCCCTCCGGGGGGGGCCAACGTCCTGACTTTC. Amino acids: CASTPTGIPPGGANVLTF.

The rearrangement links TRBV30 to TRBJ2-2, with D possibly TRBD1 on 7 matching bases. This CDR3 spans 16 amino acids. Trimming took off 4 bases at V and 2 bases at J, with 17 bases between the two ends. Germline assignment: CDR1 GTSNPN and CDR2 SVGIG (reference sequence). The CDR3 coding sequence is TGTGCCTGGAAATACCCAGGGGGGATAAACACCGGGGAGCTGTTTTTT. It specifies CAWKYPGGINTGELFF.

The chain combines TRBV28 with TRBJ1-5, with 11 bases lining up with TRBD1. The J segment lost 7 bases and the V segment lost 6 bases, leaving 8 bases of the junction unmatched. This CDR3 is 15 amino acids long. The germline V gene has CDR1 MDHEN and CDR2 SYDVKM. As DNA, the CDR3 is TGTGCCAGCAGGGGGGGACAGGGGGGATGGCAGCCCCAGCATTTT. Translated: CASRGGQGGWQPQHF.

The chain links TRBV19 to TRBJ1-1; 8 bases map to TRBD1. The CDR3 sequence is 12 residues long. With V trimmed by 2 bases and J by 11 bases, 4 bases remained unmatched. Germline values: CDR1 LNHDA, CDR2 SQIVND (reference sequence). CDR3 DNA: TGTGCCAGTAGTATACAGGGGGCGGACGCTTTCTTT. Amino acid sequence: CASSIQGADAFF.

This sequence joins TRBV28 and TRBJ2-3; 9 bases are shared with TRBD1. Germline values: CDR1 MDHEN, CDR2 SYDVKM. The V segment lost 7 bases and the J segment 4 bases; nucleotides outside the gene matches: 9. The CDR3 runs 15 residues. CDR3 loop: CASTQQGARSDTQYF. CDR3 sequence (DNA): TGTGCCAGCACCCAACAGGGGGCGCGGTCAGATACGCAGTATTTT. Full variable domain (rest looked up from reference TRBV28 and TRBJ2-3): DVKVTQSSRYLVKRTGEKVFLECVQDMDHENMFWYRQDPGLGLRLIYFSYDVKMKEKGDIPEGYSVSREKKERFSLILESASTNQTSMYLCASTQQGARSDTQYFGPGTRLTVL.

This sequence joins TRBV7-2 and TRBJ2-7; 7 bases agree with TRBD2. V trimming: 1 base; J trimming: 6 bases; junction bases outside the gene matches: 9. This CDR3 has 15 residues. Looked up from germline, CDR1 is SGHTA and CDR2 is FQGNSA. The CDR3 DNA is TGTGCCAGCAGCTTAGATCCCCGACTAGCTGGCGAGCAGTACTTC. This encodes CASSLDPRLAGEQYF.